A single sample is the source of the 3 T cell receptor beta chains below, sequenced in a study of T-cell reconstitution after alpha-beta-depleted transplantation in children. Unique molecular identifiers were used to barcode this TCRbeta library. TCRdb passed the PCR reads through MiXCR, listing each CDR3 protein once. This repertoire shows roughly 500,000 distinct CDR3 sequences, 32% found once; its top ten account for around 2.3%. The specimen was PBMCs from the stem cell graft donor, collected from the stem cell graft. These TCRs come from a human donor who donated a stem cell graft to a child with aplastic anemia.

In this sample, this clonotype turned up a few times. The chain combines TRBV20-1 with TRBJ1-2, with D possibly TRBD1 on 5 matching bases. CDR1 DFQATT and CDR2 SNEGSKA come from the germline V gene (reference sequence). This CDR3 is 11 amino acids long. V was trimmed by 5 bases and J by 4 bases, leaving 8 bases between them. For the CDR3, the DNA is TGCAGTGCTGTCGACAGCTATGGCTACACCTTC. Amino acids: CSAVDSYGYTF.

This clonotype is a singleton in its sample. V usage is TRBV6-2 or TRBV6-3 and J usage is TRBJ2-6; D may be TRBD1 or TRBD2 (5 bases each). Germline V gene lookup returns CDR1 MNHEY and CDR2 SVGEGT. Trimming stripped 7 bases from V and 2 bases from J, with 12 bases between. CDR3 length equals 15 residues. The CDR3 sequence is CASTNGATGANVLTF. CDR3 sequence (DNA): TGTGCCAGCACCAACGGGGCAACTGGGGCCAACGTCCTGACTTTC.

This chain uses TRBV6-1 with TRBJ2-1; 10 bases map to TRBD2. This CDR3 spans 17 amino acids. Looked up from germline, CDR1 is MNHNS and CDR2 is SASEGT. V was pared by 5 bases and J by 2 bases, with 9 bases of the junction left unmatched. The CDR3 reads CASSRSGSGRAYNEQFF. The CDR3 DNA sequence: TGTGCCAGCAGTAGAAGCGGGAGCGGGAGGGCCTACAATGAGCAGTTCTTC.